These 28 T cell receptor beta chains were sequenced from one sample in a study of T cells in Graves' hyperthyroidism and ophthalmopathy (dated by TCRdb to about 2019). Libraries were prepared through multiplex PCR. Sequencing was carried out with an Illumina HiSeq 2000. Amplification of TCR beta CDR3 regions was carried out from RNA transcripts. The first round of RT-PCR for the TCR CDR3 was performed with the HTBI primer set and the Qiagen OneStep RT-PCR kit. In TCRdb, the public reads were trimmed at Q25 with fastp and aligned with MiXCR, with productive beta chains retained. Entries are consolidated by CDR3 protein sequence, retaining the most common genes and DNA. This sample is represented by 560,000 or so distinct CDR3 sequences; 20% of them were singletons. Together, the top ten hold 45% to 50% of the sample. Sequencing used blood. All receptors come from a man between 35 and 55 years old with Graves' ophthalmopathy.

This clonotype was found many times. This rearrangement joins TRBV20-1 to TRBJ1-5, with 8 bases that match TRBD1. Germline V CDR1 and CDR2: DFQATT, SNEGSKA (reference sequence). V was clipped by 5 bases and J by 6 bases; unmatched bases: 6. CDR3 length: 13 residues. For the CDR3, the DNA is TGCAGTGCTGCCCAGGGGGCGAGTCAGCCCCAGCATTTT. Translating gives CSAAQGASQPQHF.

This clonotype was seen at least ten times. This sequence joins TRBV12-3 or TRBV12-4 and TRBJ2-1; 8 positions agree with TRBD1. Trimming took 7 bases from V and 6 from J; bases not matched to a gene: 5. This CDR3 is 13 amino acids long. In DNA, the CDR3 is TGTGCCAGCACTAAAACAGGGGGCAATGAGCAGTTCTTC. Translated: CASTKTGGNEQFF.

This clonotype was detected only a few times. The chain links TRBV7-9 to TRBJ1-2, with D tentatively TRBD1 (5 bases). Germline V lookup: CDR1 SEHNR, CDR2 FQNEAQ (reference sequence). The CDR3 consists of 15 residues. The V gene lost 3 bases and the J gene lost 4 bases, with 15 bases spanning the gap. The CDR3 region has the DNA TGTGCCAGCAGCTTCCCAGGGAGGACTAGCTATGGCTACACCTTC. This gives the protein CASSFPGRTSYGYTF. Filled out from reference TRBV7-9 and TRBJ1-2, the complete variable domain reads DTGVSQNPRHKITKRGQNVTFRCDPISEHNRLYWYRQTLGQGPEFLTYFQNEAQLEKSRLLSDRFSAERPKGSFSTLEIQRTEQGDSAMYLCASSFPGRTSYGYTFGSGTRLTVV.

The rearrangement uses TRBV2 and TRBJ1-3; TRBD1 is a possible D gene (5 bases). V lost 6 bases to trimming and J lost 0 bases, with 9 bases between them. The CDR3 consists of 14 residues. Germline V gene lookup returns CDR1 SNHLY and CDR2 FYNNEI. CDR3 in DNA: TGTGCCAGCAGAGGGACGGTCTCTGGAAACACCATATATTTT. Amino acids: CASRGTVSGNTIYF.

The rearrangement uses TRBV6-9 and TRBJ2-7, with 9 bases lining up with TRBD2. The CDR3 is 17 amino acids. V gave up 2 bases and J gave up 4 bases; unmatched junction bases: 12. Germline V gene lookup returns CDR1 MNHGY and CDR2 SVAAGI. CDR3 bases: TGTGCCAGCAGTTATCTGGCGCGGGAGGGCCGGCAATACGAGCAGTACTTC. Translating gives CASSYLAREGRQYEQYF.

The chain links TRBV27 to TRBJ2-1; D is possibly TRBD1 (6 bases). The CDR3 is 15 residues long. V gave up 6 bases and J gave up 6 bases, with 18 bases separating them. Germline CDR1 and CDR2: MNHEY and SMNVEV (reference sequence). CDR3 DNA: TGTGCCAGCAGGATTAGGGGGTACCCGGCCAATGAGCAGTTCTTC. This sequence encodes CASRIRGYPANEQFF.

V usage is TRBV10-3 and J usage is TRBJ2-4, with D possibly being TRBD2 (6 bases). The CDR3 contains 16 residues. Trimming pared 4 bases from V and 4 bases from J, leaving 17 bases between. Germline V gives CDR1 ENHRY, CDR2 SYGVKD. The CDR3 DNA follows: TGTGCCATCAGTGGTGGGACTCTTGGGAGGAAAAACATTCAGTACTTC. It is translated as CAISGGTLGRKNIQYF.

This clonotype has at least ten counts. J is TRBJ1-4 and V is TRBV3-1; D is unresolved. The V end lost 3 bases, the J end lost 0 bases, and 5 bases lay between the germline ends. This CDR3 contains 14 residues. Germline assignment: CDR1 LGHDT and CDR2 YNNKEL (reference sequence). DNA for the CDR3: TGTGCCAGCAGCCAGGGTGCAACTAATGAAAAACTGTTTTTT. Its protein product is CASSQGATNEKLFF.

This clonotype occurred a few times. The rearrangement joins TRBV10-3 to TRBJ2-3, with D perhaps matching TRBD1 (5 bases). This CDR3 comprises 14 residues. Germline V gene lookup returns CDR1 ENHRY and CDR2 SYGVKD. The V end lost 6 bases, the J end lost 0 bases, and 10 bases lay between the germline ends. The CDR3 loop reads CAIRQGKSTDTQYF. The CDR3 DNA reads TGTGCCATCAGGCAGGGCAAGAGCACAGATACGCAGTATTTT.

This sequence joins TRBV14 and TRBJ2-1; D not certain. V was pared by 0 bases and J by 4 bases, with 7 bases between. The CDR3 runs to 14 residues. In germline, CDR1 is SGHDN, CDR2 FVKESK. In nucleotides, the CDR3 is TGTGCCAGCAGCCAAGATCTGGGGTACAATGAGCAGTTCTTC. This sequence encodes CASSQDLGYNEQFF.

Ten or more counts support this clonotype. The chain is built from TRBV10-3 and TRBJ2-1; possibly TRBD2 for D (6 bases). Germline CDR1 is ENHRY and CDR2 is SYGVKD. The CDR3 sequence is 13 residues long. V was trimmed by 6 bases and J by 6 bases, leaving 12 bases between them. Here the CDR3 reads CAIRAGTSNEQFF. CDR3 DNA sequence: TGTGCCATCAGGGCGGGGACCTCCAATGAGCAGTTCTTC.

This clonotype was detected a few times. V gene TRBV18 combines with J gene TRBJ2-6, with 7 bases identical to TRBD1. V dropped 2 bases and J dropped 3; count of bases not matched to a gene: 4. This CDR3 spans 16 amino acids. CDR1 and CDR2 (germline): KGHSH, LQKENI. CDR3 nucleotides: TGTGCCAGCTCACCAATCGACAGGGTTGGGGCCAACGTCCTGACTTTC. Protein product: CASSPIDRVGANVLTF.

This clonotype was seen ten or more times. V usage is TRBV6-1 and J usage is TRBJ1-5; D is unresolved. The CDR3 length is 13 residues. Trimming left V 4 bases short and J 6 bases short, with 10 bases between. In germline, CDR1 is MNHNS, CDR2 SASEGT. The CDR3, as DNA: TGTGCCAGCAGTGTTTGGGTACGTCAGCCCCAGCATTTT. Encoded protein: CASSVWVRQPQHF.

There are a few counts of this clonotype. The chain couples TRBV4-2 to TRBJ2-1; TRBD2 matches at 9 bases. Germline CDR1 reads LGHNA; CDR2 reads YNFKEQ. V was pared by 3 bases and J by 9 bases, with 12 bases of the junction left unmatched. The CDR3 runs 16 residues. CDR3 amino acids: CASSQRKGGLAGEQFF. For the CDR3, the DNA is TGTGCCAGCAGCCAGAGGAAGGGGGGACTAGCTGGTGAGCAGTTCTTC.

The V gene is TRBV19, the J gene TRBJ1-1; D ambiguous. Germline values: CDR1 LNHDA, CDR2 SQIVND (reference sequence). V was cut by 7 bases and J by 0 bases, with 9 bases left in between. CDR3 length: 13 amino acids. Here the CDR3 DNA reads TGTGCCAGTAATACAGCTCTGAACACTGAAGCTTTCTTT. Translated, it gives CASNTALNTEAFF.

This clonotype has just a few counts. The chain has TRBV15 and TRBJ2-2; no reliable D call. CDR3 length equals 16 residues. V was cut by 1 base and J by 0 bases, with 9 bases left in between. Looked up from germline, CDR1 is LNHNV and CDR2 is YYDKDF (reference sequence). CDR3 sequence: CATSRGSSANTGELFF. In DNA form, the CDR3 reads TGTGCCACCAGCAGAGGATCCAGCGCGAACACCGGGGAGCTGTTTTTT.

This clonotype showed up many times. V is TRBV5-1 and J is TRBJ2-7; no firm D call. Germline assignment: CDR1 SGHRS and CDR2 YFSETQ. The CDR3 is 13 amino acids. V lost 4 bases and J 2 bases, leaving 10 bases between the germline ends. In DNA, the CDR3 is TGCGCCAGCAGCCAGGCTCCCCCCTACGAGCAGTACTTC. Its protein product is CASSQAPPYEQYF.

This clonotype was detected many times. V gene TRBV3-1 combines with J gene TRBJ2-5; 9 bases match TRBD2. V lost 1 base to trimming and J lost 2 bases; unmatched junction nucleotides: 2. Germline V lookup: CDR1 LGHDT, CDR2 YNNKEL (reference sequence). There are 15 residues in the CDR3. The CDR3 region is CASSQVAGGQETQYF. In nucleotides, the CDR3 is TGTGCCAGCAGCCAAGTTGCGGGGGGGCAAGAGACCCAGTACTTC.

V is TRBV27 and J is TRBJ2-1, with 9 nucleotides matching TRBD1. The ends lost 9 bases at V and 8 bases at J; junction bases unmatched: 8. From germline, CDR1 is MNHEY and CDR2 SMNVEV (reference sequence). This CDR3 region has 13 residues. The CDR3 nucleotides are TGTGCCAGTACGGGACAGGGAGGCGATGAGCAGTTCTTC. Its translation: CASTGQGGDEQFF.

Only a few counts were recorded for this clonotype. This chain joins TRBV5-1 and TRBJ2-7, with a weak D call TRBD1 (5 bases). Germline V lookup: CDR1 SGHRS, CDR2 YFSETQ. The CDR3 spans 17 residues. Trimming cost V 0 bases and J 0 bases, with 16 bases left between them. In DNA, the CDR3 is TGCGCCAGCAGCTTGGGCCCACAGGCGTCGAGCTCCTACGAGCAGTACTTC. Its protein is CASSLGPQASSSYEQYF.

V usage is TRBV27 and J usage is TRBJ2-7, with D possibly TRBD1 on 5 matching bases. Germline values: CDR1 MNHEY, CDR2 SMNVEV (reference sequence). The V end was cut by 6 bases, the J end by 3 bases, with 18 bases between. There are 15 residues in the CDR3. CDR3 in amino acids: CASSPSRQGGYEQYF. The CDR3 region has the DNA TGTGCCAGCAGCCCCTCAAGGCAGGGTGGCTACGAGCAGTACTTC.

CDR3 residues: CASSPLTSGPFQETQYF. CDR3 nucleotides: TGTGCCAGCAGTCCCCTCACTAGCGGACCCTTCCAAGAGACCCAGTACTTC. The chain joins TRBV28 to TRBJ2-5; 8 nucleotides line up with TRBD2. The V and J ends lost 5 bases and 1 base, in that order; junction bases with no gene match: 12. This CDR3 comprises 17 residues. Germline CDR1 MDHEN, CDR2 SYDVKM.

This clonotype was detected a few times. J is TRBJ2-1 and V is TRBV5-4, with 8 bases fitting TRBD2. Germline CDR1 SGHNT, CDR2 YYREEE (reference sequence). This CDR3 comprises 16 residues. V shed 1 base, J shed 1 base, and the junction held 4 bases outside the gene matches. This chain's CDR3 is CASSLRSGRSYNEQFF. The CDR3 DNA follows: TGTGCCAGCAGCTTGCGGAGCGGGAGATCCTACAATGAGCAGTTCTTC.

This clonotype was detected many times. The J gene is TRBJ2-1, the V gene TRBV28, with unresolved D. V shed 5 bases and J shed 2 bases, with 7 bases lying between them. The length of the CDR3 is 13 residues. Germline-derived CDR1 and CDR2 are MDHEN and SYDVKM. CDR3 sequence: CASSIPTYNEQFF. In nucleotides, the CDR3 is TGTGCCAGCAGTATTCCAACCTACAATGAGCAGTTCTTC.

This clonotype appeared once. The CDR3 here is CASGGGLDSTDTQYF. The CDR3 DNA reads TGCGCCAGCGGAGGGGGACTAGATAGCACAGATACGCAGTATTTT. The chain links TRBV5-1 to TRBJ2-3; TRBD2 matches 8 bases. The CDR3 is made up of 15 amino acids. The germline CDR1 and CDR2 sequences are SGHRS and YFSETQ. J was trimmed by 0 bases and V by 7 bases; bases with no gene match: 7.

The rearrangement joins TRBV28 to TRBJ1-2, with a weak D call TRBD1 (6 bases). Germline loops: CDR1 MDHEN, CDR2 SYDVKM. V lost 4 bases and J lost 2, with 14 bases in between. The CDR3 consists of 15 residues. The CDR3 reads CASSSGHVVNYGYTF. The CDR3 DNA reads TGTGCCAGCAGTTCGGGACATGTTGTCAACTATGGCTACACCTTC.

V gene TRBV7-8 combines with J gene TRBJ2-1, with D possibly being TRBD1 (6 bases). V shed 6 bases and J shed 5 bases, with 17 bases lying between them. This CDR3 has 15 residues. Germline loops: CDR1 SGHVS, CDR2 FQNEAQ. CDR3 loop: CASRGTGTLHNEQFF. The CDR3 DNA reads as TGTGCCAGCAGAGGGACCGGGACACTCCACAATGAGCAGTTCTTC.

The chain couples TRBV20-1 to TRBJ2-7; the D gene is possibly TRBD1 (5 bases). Trimming shortened V by 5 bases and J by 3 bases, and 23 bases separated the two germline ends. CDR1 is DFQATT and CDR2 is SNEGSKA in the germline V gene (reference sequence). The CDR3 sequence is 16 residues long. CDR3 region: CSAYPLWGDIIYEQYF. CDR3 DNA: TGCAGTGCTTATCCCCTATGGGGCGACATTATCTACGAGCAGTACTTC.